A single T cell receptor beta chain is shown here with its context. What it recognizes is unknown. This record belongs to a study of T cell responses to AZD1222 COVID-19 vaccine. Only in-frame clones appear in the TCRdb table, and some are missing; sequencing was by immunoSEQ multiplex PCR. This table has around 80,000 clones, approximately 85% appearing once. Study results and limitations: It was only after the peak T cell response that any repertoires were sampled. Among AZD1222 vaccinees, only five or six were seropositive at baseline. Distributed over spike, vaccine-associated CD4 TCRs predominated at 160-218 and 743-854. Rises in breadth and depth of Spike-specific TCRs came after two AZD1222 doses.

Germline CDR1 and CDR2: SGHVS and FQNEAQ. The CDR3 loop spans 15 amino acids. Trimming stripped 6 bases from V and 0 bases from J, with 9 bases between. The source of this sequence is an adult who received the AZD1222 COVID-19 vaccine. The material sequenced was peripheral blood, taken 28 days after the second AZD1222 dose. This sequence joins TRBV7-8 and TRBJ2-6, with a tentative D call TRBD2 (6 bases). The CDR3 DNA reads as TGTGCCAGCAGTTGGGGAGGCTCTGGGGCCAACGTCCTGACTTTC. Translating gives CASSWGGSGANVLTF.